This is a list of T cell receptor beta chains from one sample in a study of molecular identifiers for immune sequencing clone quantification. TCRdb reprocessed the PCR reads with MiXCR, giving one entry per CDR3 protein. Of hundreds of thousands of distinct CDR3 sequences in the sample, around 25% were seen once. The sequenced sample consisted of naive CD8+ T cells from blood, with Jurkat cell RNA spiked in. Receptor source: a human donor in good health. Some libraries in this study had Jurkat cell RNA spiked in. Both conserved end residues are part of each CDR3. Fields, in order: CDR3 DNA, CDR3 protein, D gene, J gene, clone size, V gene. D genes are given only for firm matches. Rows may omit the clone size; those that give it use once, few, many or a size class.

cdr3_nt: TGTGCCAGTACGGAGGGGAGCATAGATACGCAGTATTTT
cdr3_aa: CASTEGSIDTQYF
d_call: NA
j_call: TRBJ2-3
clone_size: NA
v_call: TRBV19

cdr3_nt: TGTGCCAGCAGTTACGCCACCGGGACCCCCAGGGGCTACGAGCAGTACTTC
cdr3_aa: CASSYATGTPRGYEQYF
d_call: NA
j_call: TRBJ2-7
clone_size: many
v_call: TRBV6-5

cdr3_nt: TGCACCAGCAGCGCCGGGTCCCTAGATTTCAATGAGCAGTTCTTC
cdr3_aa: CTSSAGSLDFNEQFF
d_call: NA
j_call: TRBJ2-1
clone_size: NA
v_call: TRBV10-2

cdr3_nt: TGTGCTAGCAGCTTACCCCGACAAAACACTGAAGCTTTCTTT
cdr3_aa: CASSLPRQNTEAFF
d_call: NA
j_call: TRBJ1-1
clone_size: many
v_call: TRBV7-7

cdr3_nt: TGTGCCAGCAGTTTCATGGGAGACGAGCAGTACTTC
cdr3_aa: CASSFMGDEQYF
d_call: NA
j_call: TRBJ2-7
clone_size: few
v_call: TRBV12-3/TRBV12-4

cdr3_nt: TGTGCCAGCAGCTTGGGTATCCAGGGGGGATACGAGCAGTACTTC
cdr3_aa: CASSLGIQGGYEQYF
d_call: NA
j_call: TRBJ2-7
clone_size: many
v_call: TRBV5-4

cdr3_nt: TGCGCCGGCAGCCAAGAGGGACTAGTGGGTGCTAGCACAGATACGCAGTATTTT
cdr3_aa: CAGSQEGLVGASTDTQYF
d_call: TRBD2
j_call: TRBJ2-3
clone_size: NA
v_call: TRBV4-3

cdr3_nt: TGCAGTGCTACGACCGGGACCGAGTACACCGGGGAGCTGTTTTTT
cdr3_aa: CSATTGTEYTGELFF
d_call: NA
j_call: TRBJ2-2
clone_size: few
v_call: TRBV20-1

cdr3_nt: TGTGCCATCAACTCGGGACTTGACAATGAGCAGTTCTTC
cdr3_aa: CAINSGLDNEQFF
d_call: NA
j_call: TRBJ2-1
clone_size: few
v_call: TRBV10-3

cdr3_nt: TGCGCCAACAGCCACTATCGCGGAGACGGCTACGAGCAGTACTTC
cdr3_aa: CANSHYRGDGYEQYF
d_call: NA
j_call: TRBJ2-7
clone_size: NA
v_call: TRBV4-1

cdr3_nt: TGTGCCAGCAGCTTAGGGCCCAGCGGGATTCGATACGAGCAGTACTTC
cdr3_aa: CASSLGPSGIRYEQYF
d_call: TRBD2
j_call: TRBJ2-7
clone_size: NA
v_call: TRBV13

cdr3_nt: TGTGCCAGTAGTATCCCGGGCAGCTACGAGCAGTACTTC
cdr3_aa: CASSIPGSYEQYF
d_call: NA
j_call: TRBJ2-7
clone_size: many
v_call: TRBV19

cdr3_nt: TGTGCCAGCAGTACGGACGGGCAAGAGCCCCCGTACTTC
cdr3_aa: CASSTDGQEPPYF
d_call: NA
j_call: TRBJ2-5
clone_size: NA
v_call: TRBV6-2/TRBV6-3

cdr3_nt: TGTGCCAGCACCCGGGTAGACGGGAGCACAGATACGCAGTATTTT
cdr3_aa: CASTRVDGSTDTQYF
d_call: NA
j_call: TRBJ2-3
clone_size: NA
v_call: TRBV12-3/TRBV12-4

cdr3_nt: TGTGCCAGTAAGCCGGGACTAGCGAAGACAGATACGCAGTATTTT
cdr3_aa: CASKPGLAKTDTQYF
d_call: TRBD2
j_call: TRBJ2-3
clone_size: NA
v_call: TRBV19

cdr3_nt: TGCAGTGTCCGACTAGCGGCCTCCTACAATGAGCAGTTCTTC
cdr3_aa: CSVRLAASYNEQFF
d_call: TRBD2
j_call: TRBJ2-1
clone_size: few
v_call: TRBV20-1

cdr3_nt: TGTGCCAGCTCACCGTTTAATGAAGAACTGTTTTTT
cdr3_aa: CASSPFNEELFF
d_call: NA
j_call: TRBJ1-4
clone_size: NA
v_call: TRBV18

cdr3_nt: TGTGCCAGCAGCGCTAACCCCCCGGGTAGCCAGCCCCCGCATTTT
cdr3_aa: CASSANPPGSQPPHF
d_call: NA
j_call: TRBJ1-5
clone_size: NA
v_call: TRBV11-2

cdr3_nt: TGTGCCAGTAGTACCCTCGACAGGGTTGAGACCCAGTACTTC
cdr3_aa: CASSTLDRVETQYF
d_call: TRBD1
j_call: TRBJ2-5
clone_size: few
v_call: TRBV19

cdr3_nt: TGTGCCAGCAGTGCATATAGGGACTTGACAGATACGCAGTATTTT
cdr3_aa: CASSAYRDLTDTQYF
d_call: NA
j_call: TRBJ2-3
clone_size: few
v_call: TRBV6-1

cdr3_nt: TGTGCCAGCAGTTTAAGGGGCTATCAGCCCCAGCATTTT
cdr3_aa: CASSLRGYQPQHF
d_call: NA
j_call: TRBJ1-5
clone_size: many
v_call: TRBV28

cdr3_nt: TGCAGTGCCGGGGGGCTGACGTCCTACGAGCAGTACTTC
cdr3_aa: CSAGGLTSYEQYF
d_call: NA
j_call: TRBJ2-7
clone_size: NA
v_call: TRBV20-1

cdr3_nt: TGTGCCAGCAGCTTAGATCGGTGGGGACAGGGATTGCACGAGCAGTACTTC
cdr3_aa: CASSLDRWGQGLHEQYF
d_call: TRBD1
j_call: TRBJ2-7
clone_size: many
v_call: TRBV11-2

cdr3_nt: TGTGCCAGCAGTTTTGGAACGGCTGAGCAGTTCTTC
cdr3_aa: CASSFGTAEQFF
d_call: NA
j_call: TRBJ2-1
clone_size: many
v_call: TRBV12-3/TRBV12-4